This entry describes one T cell receptor beta chain. Its target is not known. The entry originates in a study of siplizumab effects on memory and regulatory T cells. Study-wide points: The apparent diversity of naive T cells exceeded that of memory cells, and naive T cells seemed to make a major contribution to the alloresponse.

This CDR3 is 17 amino acids long. Germline-derived CDR1 and CDR2 are LNHDA and SQIVND (reference sequence). Trimming left V 5 bases short and J 1 base short, with 20 bases between. The table came from immunoSEQ multiplex PCR; TCRdb's copy has only in-frame clones and leaves some out. The sample holds 85,000 or so clones, roughly 94% seen once. The sample consisted of CD8+ T cells sorted from blood. The chain carries TRBV19 and TRBJ2-5; D may be TRBD1 (6 bases). The sequence was collected from a human donor in good health. Here the CDR3 DNA reads TGTGCCAGTAGTCCCACCAACAGGGAAACACGCCAAGAGACCCAGTACTTC. Amino acid sequence: CASSPTNRETRQETQYF.